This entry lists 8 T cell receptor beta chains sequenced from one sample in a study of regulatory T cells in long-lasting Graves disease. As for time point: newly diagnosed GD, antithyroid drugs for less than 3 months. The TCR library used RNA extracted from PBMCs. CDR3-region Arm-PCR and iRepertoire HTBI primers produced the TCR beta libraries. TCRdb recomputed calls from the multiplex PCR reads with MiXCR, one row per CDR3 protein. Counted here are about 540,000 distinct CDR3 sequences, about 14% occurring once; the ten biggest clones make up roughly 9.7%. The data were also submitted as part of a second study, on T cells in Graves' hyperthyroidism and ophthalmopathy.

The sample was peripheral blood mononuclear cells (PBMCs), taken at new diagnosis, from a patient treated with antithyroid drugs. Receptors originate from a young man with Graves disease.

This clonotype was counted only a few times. CDR3 residues: CASSRGGVGSNQPQHF. The DNA of the CDR3 is TGTGCCAGCAGCCGAGGAGGGGTGGGTAGCAATCAGCCCCAGCATTTT. V and J are TRBV3-1 and TRBJ1-5; TRBD1 might be the D (5 bases). V gave up 4 bases and J gave up 0 bases, with 13 bases separating them. Germline CDR1 and CDR2: LGHDT and YNNKEL (reference sequence). The CDR3 is made up of 16 amino acids.

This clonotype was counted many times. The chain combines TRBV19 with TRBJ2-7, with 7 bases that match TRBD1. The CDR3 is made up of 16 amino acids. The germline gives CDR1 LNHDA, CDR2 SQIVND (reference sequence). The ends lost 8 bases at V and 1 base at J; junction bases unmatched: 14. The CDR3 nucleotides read TGTGCCAGTGAAACAGGGGTAGCTTCCCCTTCCTACGAGCAGTACTTC. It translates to CASETGVASPSYEQYF.

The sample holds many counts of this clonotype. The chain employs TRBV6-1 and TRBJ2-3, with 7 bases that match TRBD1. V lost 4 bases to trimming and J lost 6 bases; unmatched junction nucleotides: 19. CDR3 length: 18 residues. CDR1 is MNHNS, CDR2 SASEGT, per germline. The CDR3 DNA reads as TGTGCCAGCAGTGCTCCTAAACCGGGACAGTGGACGAGCGATACGCAGTATTTT. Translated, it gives CASSAPKPGQWTSDTQYF.

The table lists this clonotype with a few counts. The DNA for the CDR3 is TGCGCCAGCAGCTTGGAGAAGGGAGGACAGGGATCCCTCGAGCAGTACTTC. Residues: CASSLEKGGQGSLEQYF. The chain employs TRBV5-1 and TRBJ2-7; 8 positions match TRBD1. CDR1 is SGHRS, CDR2 YFSETQ, per germline. CDR3 length: 17 amino acids. The J segment lost 6 bases and the V segment lost 0 bases, leaving 14 bases of the junction unmatched.

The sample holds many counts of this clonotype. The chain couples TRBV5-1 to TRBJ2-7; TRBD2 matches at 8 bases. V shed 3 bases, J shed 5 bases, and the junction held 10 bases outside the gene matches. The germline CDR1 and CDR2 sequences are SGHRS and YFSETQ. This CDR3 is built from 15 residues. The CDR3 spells CASSSGRANGDEQYF. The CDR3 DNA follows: TGCGCCAGCAGCTCCGGGAGGGCCAATGGCGACGAGCAGTACTTC.

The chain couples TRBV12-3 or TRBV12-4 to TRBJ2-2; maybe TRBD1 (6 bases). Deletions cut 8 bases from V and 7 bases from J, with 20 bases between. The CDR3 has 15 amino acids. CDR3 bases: TGTGCCAGCGTACAACAGACAGGCCGAGGCGGGGAGCTGTTTTTT. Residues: CASVQQTGRGGELFF.

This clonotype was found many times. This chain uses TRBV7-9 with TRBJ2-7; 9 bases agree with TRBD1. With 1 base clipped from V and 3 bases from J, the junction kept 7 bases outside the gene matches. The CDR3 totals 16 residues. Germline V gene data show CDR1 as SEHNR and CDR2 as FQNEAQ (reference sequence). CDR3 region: CASSLGGDRVYYEQYF. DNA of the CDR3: TGTGCCAGCAGCTTAGGAGGGGACAGGGTATACTACGAGCAGTACTTC. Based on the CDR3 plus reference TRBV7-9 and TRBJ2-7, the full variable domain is DTGVSQNPRHKITKRGQNVTFRCDPISEHNRLYWYRQTLGQGPEFLTYFQNEAQLEKSRLLSDRFSAERPKGSFSTLEIQRTEQGDSAMYLCASSLGGDRVYYEQYFGPGTRLTVT.

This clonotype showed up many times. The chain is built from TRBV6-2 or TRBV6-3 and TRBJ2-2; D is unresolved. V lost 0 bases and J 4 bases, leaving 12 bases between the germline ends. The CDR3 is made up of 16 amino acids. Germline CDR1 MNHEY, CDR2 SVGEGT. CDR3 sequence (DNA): TGTGCCAGCAGTTACTCAGCCTACCCCGGCACCGGGGAGCTGTTTTTT. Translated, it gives CASSYSAYPGTGELFF.